This TCR beta chain was observed in a study of shared clonotypes between healthy human individuals. Across the whole study: Donors were two women and three men aged 18 to 49. Broader study findings: Researchers sampled blood only, noting tissue repertoires likely differ. It was anticipated that sequencing depth would influence how many clonotypes donors shared. The diversity represented, both genetic and in exposure history, was limited by few donors.

CDR3 length: 15 amino acids. The V and J ends lost 3 bases and 5 bases, in that order; junction bases with no gene match: 7. The germline gives CDR1 GTSNPN, CDR2 SVGIG (reference sequence). TCRdb's table, derived via immunoSEQ multiplex PCR, lists solely in-frame clones and lacks some. The table has about 480,000 clones, nearly 80% seen once. With respect to this clone: What it binds is unknown.

The sequence was collected from a woman aged 40 to 50 in good health. Some clones in this sample may be carry-over from other donors' samples. The specimen was PBMCs. The chain is built from TRBV30 and TRBJ2-2; 9 bases are shared with TRBD2. The CDR3 here is CAWRLAGEWTGELFF. For the CDR3, the DNA is TGTGCCTGGAGATTAGCGGGAGAGTGGACCGGGGAGCTGTTTTTT.